Each of the 16 T cell receptor beta chains below was sequenced from the same sample in a study of cytomegalovirus exposure and HLA in healthy donors (dated by TCRdb to between 2016 and 2019). The library came from the immunoSEQ multiplex PCR assay. The multiplex PCR relied on a mix of 60 forward primers for TCR Vbeta segments and 13 reverse primers for TCR Jbeta segments. The source is immuneACCESS, and TCRdb retained only in-frame sequences with V and J called. Part of the clones is not carried over; for the studies checked, unresolved V genes explain less than half of this, and the remainder is unexplained. The sample records around 140,000 clones, 78% of which are singletons. 2.5% to 3.5% of the sample is in the top ten clones. The sequenced sample was PBMCs. The origin of the receptors is a female donor in good health and CMV-seronegative.

This sequence joins TRBV30 and TRBJ1-1; possibly TRBD1 for D (5 bases). Germline lookup yields CDR1 GTSNPN and CDR2 SVGIG (reference sequence). The ends were cut back, 1 base at V and 2 bases at J, with 20 bases in the middle. The CDR3 sequence is 17 residues long. CDR3 loop: CAWSGLGQGIRNTEAFF. CDR3 coding DNA: TGTGCCTGGAGTGGACTCGGGCAGGGAATAAGAAACACTGAAGCTTTCTTT.

This chain links TRBV5-1 with TRBJ1-5; TRBD1 is a possible D gene (6 bases). In germline, CDR1 is SGHRS, CDR2 YFSETQ. Deletions cut 1 base from V and 5 bases from J, with 19 bases between. This CDR3 spans 17 amino acids. The CDR3 here is CASSLIPMDSAYQPQHF. As DNA, the CDR3 is TGCGCCAGCAGCTTGATACCCATGGACAGCGCCTATCAGCCCCAGCATTTT.

This clone was counted only a few times. The chain is built from TRBV27 and TRBJ2-7; a weak D match, TRBD2 (5 bases). In germline, CDR1 is MNHEY, CDR2 SMNVEV (reference sequence). This CDR3 has 14 amino acids. V was trimmed by 2 bases and J by 2 bases, leaving 10 bases between them. CDR3 DNA: TGTGCCAGCAGTTTACGTCAGACTACCTACGAGCAGTACTTC. Its protein product is CASSLRQTTYEQYF.

The genes are TRBV7-8 and TRBJ1-5; unclear D gene. The germline V gene has CDR1 SGHVS and CDR2 FQNEAQ. This CDR3 comprises 19 residues. V was pared by 0 bases and J by 0 bases, with 18 bases between. The CDR3 spells CASSLAIYGNFYSNQPQHF. The DNA of the CDR3 is TGTGCCAGCAGCTTAGCGATATACGGGAATTTTTATAGCAATCAGCCCCAGCATTTT. Supplemented by reference TRBV7-8 and TRBJ1-5, the full variable domain reads GAGVSQSPRYKVAKRGQDVALRCDPISGHVSLFWYQQALGQGPEFLTYFQNEAQLDKSGLPSDRFFAERPEGSVSTLKIQRTQQEDSAVYLCASSLAIYGNFYSNQPQHFGDGTRLSIL.

The rearrangement links TRBV28 to TRBJ2-7, with a weak D call TRBD2 (6 bases). Germline-derived CDR1 and CDR2 are MDHEN and SYDVKM. The CDR3 consists of 11 residues. The CDR3 sequence: CATGLLHEQYF. The DNA for the CDR3 is TGTGCAACGGGACTTCTCCACGAGCAGTACTTC.

The chain is built from TRBV5-4 and TRBJ1-5; 8 bases map to TRBD1. V trimming: 0 bases; J trimming: 0 bases; junction bases outside the gene matches: 11. CDR1 and CDR2 from the germline V gene are SGHNT and YYREEE (reference sequence). The CDR3 loop spans 19 amino acids. As DNA, the CDR3 is TGTGCCAGCAGCTTGGGAGCGGCAGGGGGCAACGGTAGCAATCAGCCCCAGCATTTT. It yields the protein CASSLGAAGGNGSNQPQHF.

The CDR3 sequence is CASSVAGGNKNIQYF. The CDR3 DNA sequence: TGTGCCAGCAGCGTAGCAGGGGGGAATAAAAACATTCAGTACTTC. The J gene is TRBJ2-4, the V gene TRBV9, with D perhaps TRBD1 (7 bases). The V end lost 0 bases, the J end lost 4 bases, and 11 bases lay between the germline ends. The CDR3 is made up of 15 amino acids. Germline assignment: CDR1 SGDLS and CDR2 YYNGEE.

The chain combines TRBV13 with TRBJ2-5; D gene uncertain. Near its end, the DNA agrees better with TRBJ2-7, so the J call may be wrong. Germline assignment: CDR1 PRHDT and CDR2 FYEKMQ (reference sequence). The length of the CDR3 is 10 residues. The CDR3 region has the DNA TGTGCCAGCAGGATCTGCGAGCAGTACTTC. Its translation: CASRICEQYF.

As DNA, the CDR3 is TGTGCCAGCAGCGACAGGGTAAACGGGGAGCTGTTTTTT. Translating it yields CASSDRVNGELFF. This sequence joins TRBV6-5 and TRBJ2-2; 7 bases map to TRBD1. Germline V gives CDR1 MNHEY, CDR2 SVGAGI. The junction had 5 bases not matched to a gene; V was cut back by 6 bases and J by 7 bases. The CDR3 extends over 13 amino acids.

In its sample, this clone was seen once. This sequence joins TRBV6-1 and TRBJ1-2; no reliable D call. Germline assignment: CDR1 MNHNS and CDR2 SASEGT. Trimming left V 3 bases short and J 5 bases short, with 16 bases between. This CDR3 is 15 amino acids long. CDR3 in DNA: TGTGCCAGCAGTGAGGCAGGTCCCGGTGGTTATGGCTACACCTTC. This gives the protein CASSEAGPGGYGYTF.

The V and J genes are TRBV6-6 and TRBJ2-7; 8 bases are shared with TRBD2. V dropped 6 bases and J dropped 4; count of bases not matched to a gene: 8. The CDR3 runs 14 residues. The V gene's germline CDR1 is MNHNY and CDR2 SVGAGI (reference sequence). CDR3 amino acids: CASSSSGRGYEQYF. In DNA form, the CDR3 reads TGTGCCAGCAGCTCCTCCGGGAGGGGTTACGAGCAGTACTTC.

The chain links TRBV10-3 to TRBJ2-7; tentative D call: TRBD1 (6 bases). The V gene lost 6 bases and the J gene lost 0 bases, with 15 bases spanning the gap. This CDR3 has 15 amino acids. Germline loops: CDR1 ENHRY, CDR2 SYGVKD. The CDR3 coding sequence is TGTGCCATCAGCAATTTACAGGGAAGCTCCTACGAGCAGTACTTC. Its translation is CAISNLQGSSYEQYF.

The chain links TRBV27 to TRBJ2-7, with D tentatively TRBD2 (5 bases). The CDR3 extends over 13 amino acids. Between the trimmed V and J ends, which lost 10 bases and 1 base, there was a span of 14 bases. CDR1 MNHEY and CDR2 SMNVEV come from the germline V gene (reference sequence). DNA of the CDR3: TGTGCCACACGGAGTAGCGCGTCCTACGAGCAGTACTTC. Its protein product is CATRSSASYEQYF.

V usage is TRBV5-4 and J usage is TRBJ2-7, with D hard to call. Germline V gives CDR1 SGHNT, CDR2 YYREEE (reference sequence). Trimming took off 4 bases at V and 0 bases at J, with 14 bases between the two ends. The CDR3 is made up of 15 amino acids. The CDR3 region is CASSPAVGTSYEQYF. For the CDR3, the DNA is TGTGCCAGCAGCCCCGCAGTGGGCACCTCCTACGAGCAGTACTTC. Full variable domain (missing parts from reference TRBV5-4 and TRBJ2-7): ETGVTQSPTHLIKTRGQQVTLRCSSQSGHNTVSWYQQALGQGPQFIFQYYREEENGRGNFPPRFSGLQFPNYSSELNVNALELDDSALYLCASSPAVGTSYEQYFGPGTRLTVT.

The chain has TRBV7-8 and TRBJ2-2; D is possibly TRBD1 (5 bases). The V end was cut by 3 bases, the J end by 3 bases, with 11 bases between. Germline assignment: CDR1 SGHVS and CDR2 FQNEAQ. The CDR3 runs 15 residues. CDR3 in amino acids: CASSLRQSYTGELFF. CDR3 bases: TGTGCCAGCAGCTTGAGACAGAGTTACACCGGGGAGCTGTTTTTT.

V is TRBV5-4 and J is TRBJ2-5, with 7 bases fitting TRBD1. V shed 4 bases, J shed 2 bases, and the junction held 5 bases outside the gene matches. The V gene's germline CDR1 is SGHNT and CDR2 YYREEE (reference sequence). The CDR3 covers 14 residues. In DNA form, the CDR3 reads TGTGCCAGCAGCATCGGGACAGAGCAAGAGACCCAGTACTTC. Amino acid sequence: CASSIGTEQETQYF.